The clone carrying this TCR beta chain was seen a single time. Antigen unknown. Treatment denoted: approximately 9-day PBMC culture with coronavirus spike peptide pools or control peptides (ViraFEST assay). Antigen-specific T cells were expanded with peptide pools by ViraFEST, and TCRs were then sequenced. Days 3 and 7 saw half the medium swapped for fresh IL-2 medium. The entry originates in a study of vaccination and CD4 T cells after COVID-19. Overall study findings and caveats: Median numbers of SARS-CoV-2-reactive clonotypes increased from approximately 23 to 38 (not a significant change).

The Oncomine TCR Beta short-read assay was what sequenced the DNA obtained from cultured CD4+ T cells. Genomic DNA was isolated from CD4+ T cells that had been cultured. A single record per CDR3 protein comes from TCRdb applying MiXCR to the PCR reads. Among 13,000 or so distinct CDR3 sequences listed, roughly 55% were seen once. This CDR3 region has 17 residues. CDR1 SGHVS and CDR2 FQNEAQ come from the germline V gene. The V end lost 7 bases, the J end lost 1 base, and 19 bases lay between the germline ends. V is TRBV7-8 and J is TRBJ2-2, with D hard to call. The specimen was CD4+ T cells from blood, cultured in vitro. The source of this sequence is a human donor who had recovered from COVID-19. Written as DNA, the CDR3 is TGTGCCAGCACCCTATCGTTGGTAGAAAAGAACACCGGGGAGCTGTTTTTT. As protein: CASTLSLVEKNTGELFF.